The 11 T cell receptor beta chains in this list originate from one sample, sequenced in a study of PD-L1 blockade in urothelial cancer. Time point here: pretreatment peripheral blood. Method: immunoSEQ multiplex PCR; TCRdb's copy keeps in-frame clones and lacks some. The data show roughly 90,000 clones, 70% to 90% seen once. The sequencing used PBMCs, collected around atezolizumab (anti-PD-L1) treatment. The source of these receptors is a woman aged 80 or over with urothelial cancer.

V usage is TRBV29-1 and J usage is TRBJ1-4; no firm D call. Trimming left V 1 base short and J 2 bases short, with 8 bases between. CDR1 and CDR2 (germline): SQVTM, ANQGSEA. The CDR3 contains 14 residues. CDR3 region: CSVEGRGTNEKLFF. The CDR3 region has the DNA TGCAGCGTTGAAGGTCGAGGGACTAATGAAAAACTGTTTTTT.

A single count supports this clone. The chain employs TRBV6-1 and TRBJ2-2; D may be TRBD1 (6 bases). Per the germline V gene, CDR1 is MNHNS and CDR2 is SASEGT. The CDR3 length is 14 residues. V was cut by 9 bases and J by 9 bases, with 20 bases left in between. The CDR3 sequence is CAREALQGSRELFF. The DNA for the CDR3 is TGTGCCAGGGAGGCTTTACAGGGTAGTAGGGAGCTGTTTTTT.

This chain connects TRBV30 to TRBJ1-2; D is unclear. This CDR3 has 12 residues. The germline gives CDR1 GTSNPN, CDR2 SVGIG (reference sequence). Trimming stripped 2 bases from V and 8 bases from J, with 12 bases between. Here the CDR3 DNA reads TGTGCCTGGAGTCCAGACTTTGTGGGCTACACCTTC. It codes for CAWSPDFVGYTF. Filled out from reference TRBV30 and TRBJ1-2, the complete variable domain reads SQTIHQWPATLVQPVGSPLSLECTVEGTSNPNLYWYRQAAGRGLQLLFYSVGIGQISSEVPQNLSASRPQDRQFILSSKKLLLSDSGFYLCAWSPDFVGYTFGSGTRLTVV.

This chain links TRBV28 with TRBJ1-2; 11 bases align to TRBD1. Germline V gene sequence: CDR1 MDHEN, CDR2 SYDVKM. J was trimmed by 4 bases and V by 6 bases; bases with no gene match: 10. The CDR3 spans 16 residues. CDR3 coding DNA: TGTGCCAGCAGGAAGGGACAGGGGGGACGGATCTATGGCTACACCTTC. This encodes CASRKGQGGRIYGYTF.

The V gene is TRBV5-6, the J gene TRBJ2-7, with TRBD2 matching 8 bases. Unmatched junction bases numbered 3, after V lost 0 bases and J lost 1 base. Germline V lookup: CDR1 SGHDT, CDR2 YYEEEE. The CDR3 length is 15 residues. The CDR3 region is CASSLGLAGSYEQYF. CDR3 nucleotide sequence: TGTGCCAGCAGCTTGGGGCTAGCGGGTTCCTACGAGCAGTACTTC. The full variable domain, its missing parts supplied by reference TRBV5-6 and TRBJ2-7, is DAGVTQSPTHLIKTRGQQVTLRCSPKSGHDTVSWYQQALGQGPQFIFQYYEEEERQRGNFPDRFSGHQFPNYSSELNVNALLLGDSALYLCASSLGLAGSYEQYFGPGTRLTVT.

J is TRBJ2-5 and V is TRBV29-1, with TRBD2 matching over 7 bases. Germline-derived CDR1 and CDR2 are SQVTM and ANQGSEA. The CDR3 extends over 13 amino acids. The V segment lost 7 bases and the J segment 2 bases; nucleotides outside the gene matches: 7. CDR3 region: CSGVGGGQETQYF. CDR3 coding DNA: TGCAGCGGCGTGGGCGGGGGACAAGAGACCCAGTACTTC.

CDR3 loop: CASSQVGPGHNEQYF. The CDR3 bases are TGTGCCAGCAGCCAAGTGGGTCCGGGACACAACGAGCAGTACTTC. The gene calls are TRBV4-2 and TRBJ2-7, with TRBD1 as a possible D gene (6 bases). Germline V gene lookup returns CDR1 LGHNA and CDR2 YNFKEQ. CDR3 length: 15 amino acids. V was shortened by 1 base and J by 5 bases, with 15 bases between the two germline ends.

This chain uses TRBV6-6 with TRBJ2-7; 7 bases agree with TRBD2. CDR1 is MNHNY, CDR2 SVGAGI, per germline (reference sequence). V lost 5 bases, J lost 3 bases, and 13 bases stayed unmatched. CDR3 length: 16 residues. Here the CDR3 reads CASSRLAAGRNYEQYF. The DNA for the CDR3 is TGTGCCAGCAGTCGACTAGCTGCTGGACGTAACTACGAGCAGTACTTC.

The rearrangement uses TRBV19 and TRBJ2-1, with D perhaps matching TRBD2 (6 bases). V lost 5 bases and J 10 bases, leaving 21 bases between the germline ends. The V gene's germline CDR1 is LNHDA and CDR2 SQIVND (reference sequence). This CDR3 has 15 amino acids. The CDR3 protein is CASSAALARRGEQFF. The CDR3 coding sequence is TGTGCCAGTAGTGCCGCACTAGCCCGACGCGGGGAGCAGTTCTTC.

The chain is built from TRBV5-6 and TRBJ2-7; no definite D call. Germline V lookup: CDR1 SGHDT, CDR2 YYEEEE. The ends were cut back, 4 bases at V and 3 bases at J, with 11 bases in the middle. The CDR3 runs 13 residues. CDR3 nucleotides: TGTGCCAGCAGCACGGGTGGCAGCTACGAGCAGTACTTC. Translating gives CASSTGGSYEQYF.

The V and J genes are TRBV7-9 and TRBJ2-3; no firm D call. Germline-derived CDR1 and CDR2 are SEHNR and FQNEAQ (reference sequence). V lost 5 bases to trimming and J lost 7 bases, with 7 bases between them. CDR3 length: 11 residues. The chain's CDR3 is CASSRANTQYF. CDR3 bases: TGTGCCAGCAGCCGCGCGAATACGCAGTATTTT. The full variable domain, with the rest looked up from reference TRBV7-9 and TRBJ2-3, is DTGVSQNPRHKITKRGQNVTFRCDPISEHNRLYWYRQTLGQGPEFLTYFQNEAQLEKSRLLSDRFSAERPKGSFSTLEIQRTEQGDSAMYLCASSRANTQYFGPGTRLTVL.